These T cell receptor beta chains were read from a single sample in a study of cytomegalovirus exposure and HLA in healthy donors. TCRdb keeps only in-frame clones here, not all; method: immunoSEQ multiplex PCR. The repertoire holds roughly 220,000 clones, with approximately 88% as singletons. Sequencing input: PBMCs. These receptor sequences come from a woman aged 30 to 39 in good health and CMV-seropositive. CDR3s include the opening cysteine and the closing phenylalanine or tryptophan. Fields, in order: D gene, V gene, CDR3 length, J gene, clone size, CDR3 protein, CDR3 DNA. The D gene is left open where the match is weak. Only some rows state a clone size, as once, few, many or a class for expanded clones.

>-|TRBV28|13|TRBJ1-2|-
CASSLWGLVGYTF
TGTGCCAGCAGTTTATGGGGTTTGGTTGGCTACACCTTC
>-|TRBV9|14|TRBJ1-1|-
CASSVEGGNTEAFF
TGTGCCAGCAGCGTTGAGGGGGGTAACACTGAAGCTTTCTTT
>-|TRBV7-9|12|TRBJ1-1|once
CASSHRDTEAFF
TGTGCCAGCAGCCACAGGGACACTGAAGCTTTCTTT
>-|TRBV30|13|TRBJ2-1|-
CAWDLTSYNEQFF
TGTGCCTGGGACTTAACCTCCTACAATGAGCAGTTCTTC
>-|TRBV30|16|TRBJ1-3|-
CAWTAAQWGSGNTIYF
TGTGCCTGGACGGCGGCTCAGTGGGGCTCTGGAAACACCATATATTTT
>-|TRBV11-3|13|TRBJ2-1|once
CASSLDGANEQFF
TGTGCCAGCAGCTTGGACGGGGCGAATGAGCAGTTCTTC
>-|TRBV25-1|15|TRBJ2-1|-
CASSEVGSSYNEQFF
TGTGCCAGCAGTGAAGTCGGTAGCTCCTACAATGAGCAGTTCTTC
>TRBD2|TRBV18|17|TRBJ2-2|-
CASSPRQSGTNTGELFF
TGTGCCAGCTCACCAAGACAAAGCGGGACGAACACCGGGGAGCTGTTTTTT
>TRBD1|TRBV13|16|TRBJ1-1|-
CASSLTVGQGSTEAFF
TGTGCCAGCAGCCTAACCGTCGGACAGGGGTCCACTGAAGCTTTCTTT
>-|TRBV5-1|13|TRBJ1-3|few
CASSSYSGNTIYF
TGCGCCAGCAGCAGCTACTCTGGAAACACCATATATTTT
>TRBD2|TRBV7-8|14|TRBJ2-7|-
CASSLRTRLNEQYF
TGTGCCAGCAGCCTTCGGACTAGGTTGAACGAGCAGTACTTC
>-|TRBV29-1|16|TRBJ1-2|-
CSVRPPQGIANYGYTF
TGCAGCGTTAGACCGCCCCAGGGGATCGCCAACTATGGCTACACCTTC
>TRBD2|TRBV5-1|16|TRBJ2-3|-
CASSHSLAGTSDTQYF
TGCGCCAGCAGCCATTCACTAGCGGGAACGTCAGATACGCAGTATTTT
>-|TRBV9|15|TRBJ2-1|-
CASSTSGTSYNEQFF
TGTGCCAGCAGCACCTCCGGGACATCATACAATGAGCAGTTCTTC
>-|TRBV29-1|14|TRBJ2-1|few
CSVEWVRGGNEQFF
TGCAGCGTTGAGTGGGTCCGAGGGGGCAATGAGCAGTTCTTC
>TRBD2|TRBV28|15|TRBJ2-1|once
CASSSGLAGNNEQFF
TGTGCCAGCAGCTCCGGACTAGCGGGAAACAATGAGCAGTTCTTC
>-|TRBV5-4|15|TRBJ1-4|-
CASSLWGASREKLFF
TGTGCCAGCAGCTTGTGGGGTGCCTCGCGGGAAAAACTGTTTTTT
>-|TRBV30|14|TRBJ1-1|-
CASKAGNSNTEAFF
TGTGCCTCTAAAGCGGGGAACTCGAACACTGAAGCTTTCTTT
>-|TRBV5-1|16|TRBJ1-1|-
CASSPGVGSTVFEAFF
TGCGCCAGCAGCCCGGGGGTGGGGTCCACCGTGTTTGAAGCTTTCTTT
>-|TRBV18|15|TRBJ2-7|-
CASSEFRDQSYEQYF
TGTGCCAGCTCAGAATTCCGGGACCAATCCTACGAGCAGTACTTC
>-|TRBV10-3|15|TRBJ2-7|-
CAITQESGSLYEQYF
TGTGCCATCACTCAGGAATCAGGGAGCTTGTACGAGCAGTACTTC
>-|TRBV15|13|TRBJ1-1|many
CATSRTPGREAFF
TGTGCCACCAGCAGAACACCGGGCCGAGAAGCTTTCTTT
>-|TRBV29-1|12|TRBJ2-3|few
CSVGEGGDTQYF
TGCAGCGTTGGGGAGGGGGGGGATACGCAGTATTTT
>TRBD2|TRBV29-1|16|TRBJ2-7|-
CSVTGTSFGFGYEQYF
TGCAGCGTTACCGGGACTAGCTTTGGGTTTGGCTACGAGCAGTACTTC
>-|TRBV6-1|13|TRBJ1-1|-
CASSEAPNTEAFF
TGTGCCAGCAGTGAAGCGCCGAACACTGAAGCTTTCTTT
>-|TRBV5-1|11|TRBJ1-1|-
CASTGNTEAFF
TGCGCCAGCACCGGGAACACTGAAGCTTTCTTT
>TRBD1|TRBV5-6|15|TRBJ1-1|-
CASSLVGQGDTEAFF
TGTGCCAGCAGCTTGGTTGGTCAGGGGGACACTGAAGCTTTCTTT
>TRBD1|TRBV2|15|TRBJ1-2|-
CASSPTGGSTYGYTF
TGTGCCAGCAGTCCTACAGGGGGATCCACCTATGGCTACACCTTC
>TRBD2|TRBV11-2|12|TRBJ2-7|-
CASSRGGYEQYF
TGTGCCAGCAGCCGGGGGGGCTACGAGCAGTACTTC
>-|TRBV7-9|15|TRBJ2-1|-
CASRPKGLDHNEQFF
TGTGCCAGCAGACCGAAAGGGTTGGATCACAATGAGCAGTTCTTC
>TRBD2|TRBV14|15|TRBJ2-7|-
CASSQDRLAGDEQYF
TGTGCCAGCAGCCAAGATCGGCTAGCGGGAGACGAGCAGTACTTC
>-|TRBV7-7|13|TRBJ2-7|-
CASSLGTAYEQYF
TGTGCTAGCAGCTTAGGGACTGCATACGAGCAGTACTTC
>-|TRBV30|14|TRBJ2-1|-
CAWSGSSLYNEQFF
TGTGCCTGGAGTGGCAGCAGTCTCTACAATGAGCAGTTCTTC
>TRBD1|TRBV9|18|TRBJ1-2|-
CASSVGPGQGALLGGYTF
TGTGCCAGCAGCGTTGGACCGGGACAGGGGGCTCTGTTAGGTGGCTACACCTTC
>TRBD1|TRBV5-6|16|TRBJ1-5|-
CASSLEGQDSNQPQHF
TGTGCCAGCAGCTTGGAGGGACAGGATAGCAATCAGCCCCAGCATTTT
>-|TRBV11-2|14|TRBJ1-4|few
CASSLVQADEKLFF
TGTGCCAGCAGCTTAGTTCAAGCAGATGAAAAACTGTTTTTT
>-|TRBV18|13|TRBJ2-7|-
CASSLPAFYEQYF
TGTGCCAGCTCACTACCGGCTTTCTACGAGCAGTACTTC
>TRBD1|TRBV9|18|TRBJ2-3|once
CASSGSYRTGGPPDTQYF
TGTGCCAGCAGCGGCAGCTACCGGACAGGGGGCCCCCCAGATACGCAGTATTTT
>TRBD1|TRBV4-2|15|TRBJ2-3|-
CASSRPGTGPDTQYF
TGTGCCAGCAGCCGACCCGGGACAGGGCCGGATACGCAGTATTTT
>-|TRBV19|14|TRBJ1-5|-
CASSMLGSGQPQHF
TGTGCCAGTAGTATGTTAGGGTCCGGGCAGCCCCAGCATTTT
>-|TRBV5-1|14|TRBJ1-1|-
CASSLSRVFTEAFF
TGCGCCAGCAGCTTGTCCAGGGTTTTCACTGAAGCTTTCTTT
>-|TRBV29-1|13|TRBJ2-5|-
CSVTGDSQETQYF
TGCAGCGTTACAGGGGACTCCCAAGAGACCCAGTACTTC
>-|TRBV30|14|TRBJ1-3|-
CAWKGGAPGNTIYF
TGTGCCTGGAAGGGGGGGGCGCCCGGAAACACCATATATTTT
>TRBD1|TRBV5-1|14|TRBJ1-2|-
CASSSGTGYTGYTF
TGCGCCAGCAGCTCGGGGACAGGGTATACGGGCTACACCTTC
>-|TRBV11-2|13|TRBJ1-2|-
CASSLASDYGYTF
TGTGCCAGCAGCTTAGCCAGCGACTATGGCTACACCTTC
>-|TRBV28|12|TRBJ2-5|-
CASSGFEETQYF
TGTGCCAGTTCAGGGTTTGAGGAGACCCAGTACTTC
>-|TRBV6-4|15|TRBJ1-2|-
CASSRDAVSNYGYTF
TGTGCCAGCAGTAGGGACGCCGTTTCTAACTATGGCTACACCTTC
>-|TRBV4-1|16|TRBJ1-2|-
CASSQFNTSHFYGYTF
TGCGCCAGCAGCCAATTCAACACTTCCCACTTCTATGGCTACACCTTC
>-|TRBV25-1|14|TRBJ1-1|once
CASSYQGGNTEAFF
TGTGCCAGCAGTTACCAGGGAGGGAACACTGAAGCTTTCTTT
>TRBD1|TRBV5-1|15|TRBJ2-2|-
CASSPGTGPTGELFF
TGCGCCAGCAGCCCCGGGACAGGGCCCACCGGGGAGCTGTTTTTT
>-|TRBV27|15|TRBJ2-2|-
CASSLKGSGTGELFF
TGTGCCAGCAGTTTAAAAGGGAGTGGCACCGGGGAGCTGTTTTTT
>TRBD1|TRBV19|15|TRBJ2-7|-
CASSSGQGGSYEQYF
TGTGCCAGTAGTAGCGGACAGGGCGGCTCCTACGAGCAGTACTTC
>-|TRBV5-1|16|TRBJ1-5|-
CASSLGGTGGTQPQHF
TGCGCCAGCAGCTTGGGAGGTACGGGGGGAACTCAGCCCCAGCATTTT
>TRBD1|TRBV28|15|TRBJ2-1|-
CASKVAGTDINEQFF
TGTGCCAGTAAGGTGGCCGGGACAGACATAAATGAGCAGTTCTTC
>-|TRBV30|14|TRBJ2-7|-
CAWADPGRFHEQYF
TGTGCCTGGGCAGACCCAGGGCGCTTTCACGAGCAGTACTTC
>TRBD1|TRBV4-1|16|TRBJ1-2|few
CASSQGYPGQGFGYTF
TGCGCCAGCAGCCAAGGGTATCCGGGACAGGGGTTTGGCTACACCTTC